The present TCR beta chain was sequenced within a study of blood T cell repertoires in COVID-19. About the study: Some COVID-19 samples were acute and others convalescent; all came from the United States, Italy and Spain. T cells, B-cell-depleted T cells, or PBMCs provided the cDNA or gDNA that served as material.

Germline CDR1 SNHLY, CDR2 FYNNEI. The CDR3 length is 11 residues. Deletions cut 8 bases from V and 6 bases from J, with 8 bases between. Per the original data handling: From reference gene primer amplification, estimates of nucleated cell counts were derived. Measured with immunoSEQ multiplex PCR; TCRdb has only the in-frame clones, and not every one. The V and J calls and the clone size are those of that table, but D and trimming were determined from the DNA. The data hold nearly 200,000 clones, with approximately 80% observed a single time. The TCR sequence derives from a man aged 55 to 70 with COVID-19, enrolled during active disease. The chain combines TRBV2 with TRBJ1-5; D is uncertain. The sample comprised peripheral blood. CDR3 nucleotides: TGTGCCAGCTCGGGTGGTCAGCCCCAGCATTTT. Its translation: CASSGGQPQHF.